The 17 T cell receptor beta chains reported below all come from one sample, sequenced in a study of cytomegalovirus exposure and HLA in healthy donors (dated by TCRdb to about 2017). The library was generated by the immunoSEQ multiplex PCR assay. For the multiplex PCR, a mixture combining 60 forward primers for TCR Vbeta segments and 13 reverse primers for TCR Jbeta segments was used. What TCRdb holds here is the immuneACCESS table cut down to in-frame rearrangements. Part of the clones is not present; checked against another copy, under half of the missing clones reflect an unresolved V gene, and the others are unexplained. The sample table shows some 160,000 clones, and around three quarters are seen once. 0.69% of the sample is in the top ten clones. The sequenced material came from PBMCs. These receptors originate from a middle-aged woman in good health and CMV-seronegative.

The rearrangement uses TRBV6-5 and TRBJ2-7; D not certain. This CDR3 region has 12 residues. Germline CDR1 MNHEY, CDR2 SVGAGI. Deletions cut 6 bases from V and 3 bases from J, with 9 bases between. The DNA of the CDR3 is TGTGCCAGCAGAGACATTAACTACGAGCAGTACTTC. Translating it yields CASRDINYEQYF.

This clone appeared a single time. The chain joins TRBV6-1 to TRBJ2-5; D possibly corresponds to TRBD1 (6 bases). The assigned J gene may be wrong: the sequence end matches TRBJ2-7 better. This CDR3 has 15 residues. In germline, CDR1 is MNHNS, CDR2 SASEGT. The CDR3 region is CASSEKGTLSYEQYF. The CDR3 DNA sequence: TGTGCCAGCAGTGAAAAGGGGACACTCTCCTACGAGCAGTACTTC.

In its sample, this clone was seen a few times. The chain links TRBV6-5 to TRBJ1-1; D is undetermined. Germline assignment: CDR1 MNHEY and CDR2 SVGAGI. Trimming removed 7 bases at V and 1 base at J, with 10 bases between. This CDR3 spans 13 amino acids. The CDR3, as DNA: TGTGCCAGCACTAACGGTCAGAACACTGAAGCTTTCTTT. It encodes CASTNGQNTEAFF.

The V gene is TRBV7-6, the J gene TRBJ2-5, with 14 nucleotides matching TRBD2. Germline V gene data show CDR1 as SGHVS and CDR2 as FNYEAQ. This CDR3 contains 16 residues. V lost 4 bases, J lost 6 bases, and 7 bases stayed unmatched. The CDR3 bases are TGTGCCAGCAGCTCCAGACTAGCGGGAGGGGTGAAGACCCAGTACTTC. Translation gives CASSSRLAGGVKTQYF.

The chain combines TRBV11-3 with TRBJ1-1; the match to TRBD1 covers 8 bases. Germline-derived CDR1 and CDR2 are SGHNT and YENEEA. The CDR3 is made up of 14 amino acids. J gave up 5 bases and V 5 bases, and 7 bases lay outside the gene matches. The DNA for the CDR3 is TGTGCCAGCAGCACCCATGGACAGGGTACTGAAGCTTTCTTT. Translating it yields CASSTHGQGTEAFF.

This clone was seen a single time. The chain carries TRBV6-1 and TRBJ2-2, with 7 positions matching TRBD1. Germline V gives CDR1 MNHNS, CDR2 SASEGT. Germline trimming cut 3 bases from V and 4 bases from J; bases unmatched to any gene: 5. The CDR3 spans 15 residues. The CDR3 loop reads CASSDLTGTTGELFF. CDR3 coding DNA: TGTGCCAGCAGTGACCTGACAGGGACCACCGGGGAGCTGTTTTTT.

The rearrangement links TRBV5-1 to TRBJ1-6, with D unresolved. CDR1 is SGHRS, CDR2 YFSETQ, per germline. Trimming stripped 4 bases from V and 0 bases from J, with 5 bases between. The CDR3 is 14 residues long. DNA for the CDR3: TGCGCCAGCAGCCCGAGCTCCTATAATTCACCCCTCCACTTT. The encoded protein is CASSPSSYNSPLHF.

The chain couples TRBV5-6 to TRBJ2-1, with a tentative D call TRBD2 (6 bases). There are 13 residues in the CDR3. Trimming cost V 4 bases and J 7 bases, with 12 bases left between them. The germline V gene encodes CDR1 SGHDT and CDR2 YYEEEE. The CDR3 is CASSPGTSNEQFF. In DNA, the CDR3 is TGTGCCAGCAGCCCCGGGACTTCGAATGAGCAGTTCTTC.

J is TRBJ2-5 and V is TRBV28; 11 nucleotides agree with TRBD2. The germline V gene encodes CDR1 MDHEN and CDR2 SYDVKM. With V trimmed by 4 bases and J by 3 bases, 1 base remained unmatched. The CDR3 loop spans 14 amino acids. The CDR3 sequence: CASSSGLAEETQYF. CDR3 DNA sequence: TGTGCCAGCAGTTCGGGACTAGCGGAAGAGACCCAGTACTTC.

The chain is built from TRBV5-1 and TRBJ2-2; TRBD1 matches at 8 bases. Germline values: CDR1 SGHRS, CDR2 YFSETQ. The CDR3 covers 14 residues. Trimming at V came to 4 bases and at J to 4 bases, leaving 3 bases not matched to a gene. The CDR3 reads CASSKDRVTGELFF. The CDR3 bases are TGCGCCAGCAGCAAGGACAGGGTCACCGGGGAGCTGTTTTTT.

The chain joins TRBV5-4 to TRBJ2-2; 9 bases map to TRBD2. Germline CDR1 is SGHNT and CDR2 is YYREEE (reference sequence). The V and J ends lost 4 bases and 4 bases, in that order; junction bases with no gene match: 11. The CDR3 has 17 amino acids. Written as DNA, the CDR3 is TGTGCCAGCAGCCCGCCCACGGCGGGAGGGTTCACCGGGGAGCTGTTTTTT. Its translation: CASSPPTAGGFTGELFF.

This clone has a handful of counts. The genes are TRBV9 and TRBJ1-3; no reliable D call. V was trimmed by 0 bases and J by 0 bases, leaving 13 bases between them. CDR1 is SGDLS and CDR2 is YYNGEE in the germline V gene. The length of the CDR3 is 17 residues. CDR3 DNA: TGTGCCAGCAGCGTAGCCCTACAGAGTAGCTCTGGAAACACCATATATTTT. Amino acid sequence: CASSVALQSSSGNTIYF. The variable domain in full, with the rest retrieved from reference TRBV9 and TRBJ1-3, is DSGVTQTPKHLITATGQRVTLRCSPRSGDLSVYWYQQSLDQGLQFLIQYYNGEERAKGNILERFSAQQFPDLHSELNLSSLELGDSALYFCASSVALQSSSGNTIYFGEGSWLTVV.

The V and J genes are TRBV29-1 and TRBJ1-4, with a weak D call TRBD1 (5 bases). Trimming pared 3 bases from V and 8 bases from J, leaving 16 bases between. In germline, CDR1 is SQVTM, CDR2 ANQGSEA. This CDR3 is 14 amino acids long. DNA of the CDR3: TGCAGCGTTGATAGGGCAGGGATAGGGGAAAAACTGTTTTTT. It codes for CSVDRAGIGEKLFF. The entire variable domain, with the rest obtained from reference TRBV29-1 and TRBJ1-4, is as follows: SAVISQKPSRDICQRGTSLTIQCQVDSQVTMMFWYRQQPGQSLTLIATANQGSEATYESGFVIDKFPISRPNLTFSTLTVSNMSPEDSSIYLCSVDRAGIGEKLFFGSGTQLSVL.

This clone was observed a few times. V and J are TRBV5-1 and TRBJ2-1; a weak D match, TRBD2 (7 bases). CDR3 length: 11 residues. Germline values: CDR1 SGHRS, CDR2 YFSETQ. V shed 4 bases and J shed 14 bases, with 13 bases lying between them. The CDR3 is CASSDLGGEFF. The CDR3 nucleotides read TGCGCCAGCAGCGACCTAGGGGGGGAGTTCTTC.

This sequence joins TRBV6-1 and TRBJ1-5; perhaps TRBD1 as D (5 bases). The germline CDR1 and CDR2 sequences are MNHNS and SASEGT. The CDR3 contains 15 residues. V lost 1 base and J lost 4, with 11 bases in between. CDR3 DNA sequence: TGTGCCAGCAGTGAAGTAAAGGGGCTTAATCAGCCCCAGCATTTT. This gives the protein CASSEVKGLNQPQHF.

The chain carries TRBV27 and TRBJ1-4; D is perhaps TRBD1 (6 bases). Germline-derived CDR1 and CDR2 are MNHEY and SMNVEV (reference sequence). Trimming pared 7 bases from V and 2 bases from J, leaving 11 bases between. The CDR3 spans 14 residues. The CDR3, as DNA: TGTGCCAGCACTAAAAGGGGGACTAATGAAAAACTGTTTTTT. This gives the protein CASTKRGTNEKLFF.

CDR3 in amino acids: CASKNSGDSPLHF. The DNA for the CDR3 is TGTGCCAGTAAAAATTCGGGGGATTCACCCCTCCACTTT. The genes are TRBV2 and TRBJ1-6; TRBD1 is a possible D gene (5 bases). The germline V gene encodes CDR1 SNHLY and CDR2 FYNNEI. The CDR3 has 13 residues. The V end was cut by 9 bases, the J end by 8 bases, with 14 bases between. Combining the CDR3 with reference TRBV2 and TRBJ1-6 gives the whole variable domain EPEVTQTPSHQVTQMGQEVILRCVPISNHLYFYWYRQILGQKVEFLVSFYNNEISEKSEIFDDQFSVERPDGSNFTLKIRSTKLEDSAMYFCASKNSGDSPLHFGNGTRLTVT.